The rows below give T cell receptor beta chains drawn from one sample of a study of T cell responses to AZD1222 COVID-19 vaccine. Method: immunoSEQ multiplex PCR; TCRdb's copy keeps in-frame clones and lacks some. The table includes about 130,000 clones, 90% detected once. The sequenced sample was peripheral blood, obtained on day 0 of MenACWY control vaccination. The source is an adult in good health. Both conserved end residues are part of each CDR3. The order of the fields is clone size, D gene, J gene, V gene, CDR3 protein, CDR3 DNA. D genes are given only for firm matches. The size of a clone is reported for some rows only, either as once, few or many, or as a class for expanded clones.

>NA|NA|TRBJ2-5|TRBV27
CASSSQTQYF
TGTGCCAGCAGTTCCCAGACCCAGTACTTC
>once|TRBD1|TRBJ1-5|TRBV7-2
CASSLNRGPNQPQHF
TGTGCCAGCAGCCTAAACAGGGGCCCCAATCAGCCCCAGCATTTT
>NA|NA|TRBJ2-5|TRBV11-2
CASSPGFLGLRETQYF
TGTGCCAGCAGCCCTGGTTTTCTGGGGTTGCGAGAGACCCAGTACTTC
>NA|TRBD2|TRBJ2-3|TRBV5-1
CASSAGTSGTTDTQYF
TGCGCCAGCAGCGCGGGGACTAGCGGGACCACAGATACGCAGTATTTT
>once|NA|TRBJ2-1|TRBV19
CASRRQPKAPWSYNEQFF
TGTGCCAGTAGAAGACAGCCCAAAGCTCCCTGGTCCTACAATGAGCAGTTCTTC
>NA|NA|TRBJ1-5|TRBV27
CASSDLRPDKSNQPQHF
TGTGCCAGCAGCGACCTGCGCCCGGACAAAAGCAATCAGCCCCAGCATTTT
>NA|NA|TRBJ1-5|TRBV10-2
CASSEGNQPQHF
TGCGCCAGCAGTGAAGGCAATCAGCCCCAGCATTTT
>NA|NA|TRBJ2-1|TRBV19
CASSYNGNEQFF
TGTGCCAGTAGTTATAATGGAAATGAGCAGTTCTTC
>NA|TRBD1|TRBJ2-1|TRBV19
CASNRGQGSYNEQFF
TGTGCCAGTAACCGGGGACAGGGATCCTACAATGAGCAGTTCTTC
>NA|NA|TRBJ2-1|TRBV7-2
CASSFGVHNEQFF
TGTGCCAGCAGCTTTGGGGTCCACAATGAGCAGTTCTTC
>once|NA|TRBJ2-1|TRBV7-2
CASSLFSVGSYNEQFF
TGTGCCAGCAGCTTATTTTCGGTGGGCTCCTACAATGAGCAGTTCTTC
>NA|NA|TRBJ1-3|TRBV18
CASSQGIVGNTIYF
TGTGCCAGCTCACAGGGGATTGTTGGAAACACCATATATTTT
>NA|TRBD2|TRBJ2-5|TRBV9
CASSVATSGGLRTQYF
TGTGCCAGCAGCGTAGCTACCAGCGGGGGGCTGAGGACCCAGTACTTC
>NA|NA|TRBJ2-7|TRBV5-6
CASSLDIGYEQYF
TGTGCCAGCAGCTTGGACATCGGCTACGAGCAGTACTTC
>NA|NA|TRBJ1-2|TRBV11-2
CASSLAPAGSNYGYTF
TGTGCCAGCAGCTTAGCACCCGCCGGGTCTAACTATGGCTACACCTTC